This T cell receptor beta chain was documented in a study of regulatory T cells in long-lasting Graves disease. The time point was: newly diagnosed GD, antithyroid drugs for less than 3 months. Extracted RNA from PBMCs served as the source of the TCR library. The authors built TCR beta libraries using iRepertoire HTBI primers and Arm-PCR of CDR3 regions. Authors' data handling: Detected in the samples were over 60 TRBV and over twelve TRBJ segments. TCRdb reprocessed the multiplex PCR reads with MiXCR, giving one entry per CDR3 protein. TCRdb assigned the V and J calls; the authors' analysis was not used. The repertoire holds a few hundred thousand distinct CDR3 sequences, 12% to 15% seen once, with approximately 15% in the top ten. This clonotype has ten or more counts. Germline loops: CDR1 SGHTA, CDR2 FQGNSA. This CDR3 is 13 amino acids long. This sample was shared with a second study, whose subject was T cells in Graves' hyperthyroidism and ophthalmopathy.

The receptor was derived from a woman between 45 and 65 years old with Graves disease. Sequencing was performed on peripheral blood mononuclear cells (PBMCs), taken at new diagnosis, from a patient treated with antithyroid drugs. The chain links TRBV7-2 to TRBJ2-1; no clear D gene. The better agreement between TRBJ2-3 and the DNA end casts doubt on the J call. The CDR3 protein is CASSLVSSDTQYF. The CDR3 DNA is TGTGCCAGCAGCTTAGTTTCGTCTGATACGCAGTATTTT.